The entry that follows covers one T cell receptor beta chain sequence. The sample comes from a study of OX40 agonist ivuxolimab in advanced cancers. Study at large: Ivuxolimab, an antibody acting as an agonist of OX40 (CD134), was used to treat patients. Intravenous ivuxolimab at 0.01 to 10 mg/kg was given to patients every 2 weeks. Partial responses were recorded for three patients, including one with hepatocellular carcinoma and two with cutaneous melanoma.

TCRdb's copy holds only in-frame clones and misses some; the assay was immunoSEQ multiplex PCR. The sample holds 150,000 to 190,000 clones, roughly 92% seen once. This CDR3 has 15 residues. Germline values: CDR1 MGHRA, CDR2 YSYEKL. V lost 0 bases to trimming and J lost 3 bases, with 9 bases between them. The material was CD4+ or CD8+ T cells sorted from blood, obtained in a trial of the OX40 agonist ivuxolimab. This receptor was identified in an adult with an advanced solid tumor such as melanoma, head and neck, liver or kidney cancer. The V and J genes are TRBV4-1 and TRBJ2-1; unclear D gene. In DNA form, the CDR3 reads TGCGCCAGCAGCCAAGAATTCAAGAACTACAATGAGCAGTTCTTC. As protein: CASSQEFKNYNEQFF.